These 12 T cell receptor beta chains came from one sample sequenced in a study of a mutant IDH1 vaccine in newly diagnosed glioma. TCRdb's copy holds only in-frame clones and misses some; the assay was immunoSEQ multiplex PCR. Of around 60,000 clones in the sample, 80% to 90% were seen once. Indicated time point: week 35, safety follow-up. Every vaccination contained 300 ug of the mutant IDH1 20-mer peptide and was paired with topical imiquimod. These receptors' targets are unknown. The sequencing used PBMCs, collected from a glioma patient whose treatment included an IDH1 peptide vaccine. All receptors come from a man aged 40-55 years with glioma.

In its sample, this clone was seen once. This chain uses TRBV18 with TRBJ2-7, with D tentatively TRBD1 or TRBD2 (5 bases each). Trimming cost V 2 bases and J 2 bases, with 13 bases left between them. The CDR3 loop spans 15 amino acids. Per the germline V gene, CDR1 is KGHSH and CDR2 is LQKENI. CDR3 in amino acids: CASSPSEWGTYEQYF. As DNA, the CDR3 is TGTGCCAGCTCACCAAGTGAGTGGGGGACCTACGAGCAGTACTTC.

The V call is TRBV10-3, the J call TRBJ2-2, with 10 bases aligning to TRBD1. This CDR3 region has 17 residues. Losses at the gene ends were 4 bases for V and 2 bases for J; bases not matched to a gene: 7. Germline V gene sequence: CDR1 ENHRY, CDR2 SYGVKD. The CDR3 spells CAISGGQGKSNTGELFF. CDR3 bases: TGTGCCATCAGTGGGGGACAGGGGAAATCAAACACCGGGGAGCTGTTTTTT.

The CDR3 nucleotides are TGTGCCAGCAGTGGGACAGGGGGAGATGGCTACACCTTC. Protein: CASSGTGGDGYTF. The chain couples TRBV2 to TRBJ1-2; TRBD1 aligns across 10 bases. Germline lookup yields CDR1 SNHLY and CDR2 FYNNEI. There are 13 residues in the CDR3. Germline trimming cut 4 bases from V and 6 bases from J; bases unmatched to any gene: 2.

CDR3 in amino acids: CASSFTGPYEQYF. CDR3 coding DNA: TGTGCCAGCAGTTTTACAGGGCCCTACGAGCAGTACTTC. V and J are TRBV7-9 and TRBJ2-7; possible D gene TRBD1, 6 bases. CDR3 length: 13 residues. V lost 6 bases to trimming and J lost 2 bases, with 11 bases between them. Germline loops: CDR1 SEHNR, CDR2 FQNEAQ (reference sequence). Drawing the rest from reference TRBV7-9 and TRBJ2-7, the complete variable domain is DTGVSQNPRHKITKRGQNVTFRCDPISEHNRLYWYRQTLGQGPEFLTYFQNEAQLEKSRLLSDRFSAERPKGSFSTLEIQRTEQGDSAMYLCASSFTGPYEQYFGPGTRLTVT.

This clone occurred once. This chain uses TRBV12-5 with TRBJ1-2; the D is unclear. The length of the CDR3 is 13 residues. The V end was cut by 6 bases, the J end by 2 bases, with 10 bases between. The germline CDR1 and CDR2 sequences are LGHNT and FRNRAP. In nucleotides, the CDR3 is TGTGCTAGTGGCCAGACGGAGAACTATGGCTACACCTTC. Protein: CASGQTENYGYTF. Filled out from reference TRBV12-5 and TRBJ1-2, the complete variable domain reads DARVTQTPRHKVTEMGQEVTMRCQPILGHNTVFWYRQTMMQGLELLAYFRNRAPLDDSGMPKDRFSAEMPDATLATLKIQPSEPRDSAVYFCASGQTENYGYTFGSGTRLTVV.

The V call is TRBV6-5, the J call TRBJ2-7, with 7 bases fitting TRBD2. The CDR3 contains 15 residues. Germline-derived CDR1 and CDR2 are MNHEY and SVGAGI. The V segment lost 2 bases and the J segment 1 base; nucleotides outside the gene matches: 5. CDR3 sequence (DNA): TGTGCCAGCAGTTACGGTCTAGCGGTTTCCTACGAGCAGTACTTC. This encodes CASSYGLAVSYEQYF.

This clone has just a few counts. V gene TRBV28 combines with J gene TRBJ1-5; D perhaps matches TRBD1 (5 bases). V was shortened by 4 bases and J by 7 bases, with 17 bases between the two germline ends. The CDR3 runs to 15 residues. The germline V gene has CDR1 MDHEN and CDR2 SYDVKM. This chain's CDR3 is CASSSSGDPAQPQHF. DNA for the CDR3: TGTGCCAGCAGTTCCTCGGGGGATCCGGCCCAGCCCCAGCATTTT.

The chain links TRBV27 to TRBJ1-1; D gene uncertain. Germline CDR1 and CDR2: MNHEY and SMNVEV (reference sequence). The V gene lost 0 bases and the J gene lost 2 bases, with 7 bases spanning the gap. This CDR3 has 14 residues. CDR3 in DNA: TGTGCCAGCAGTTTATCCGGCCGAAACACTGAAGCTTTCTTT. Translating gives CASSLSGRNTEAFF.

The chain uses TRBV5-1 and TRBJ2-1, with 10 bases that match TRBD2. Germline V gene lookup returns CDR1 SGHRS and CDR2 YFSETQ. Losses at the gene ends were 4 bases for V and 10 bases for J; bases not matched to a gene: 14. The CDR3 covers 16 residues. The CDR3 nucleotides are TGCGCCAGCAGCATCATAGCGGGAGGCCTCTCGGGGGAGCAGTTCTTC. Translated: CASSIIAGGLSGEQFF.

This clone was detected only a few times. The chain recombines TRBV10-1 with TRBJ1-1; 7 nucleotides match TRBD1. The CDR3 has 16 residues. V lost 8 bases to trimming and J lost 4 bases; unmatched junction nucleotides: 16. The V gene's germline CDR1 is WNHNN and CDR2 SYGVQD (reference sequence). The CDR3 DNA sequence: TGCGCCAGCCCTCAAGGGAGGGGGCGGGAGGGCACTGAAGCTTTCTTT. It encodes CASPQGRGREGTEAFF.

The chain recombines TRBV9 with TRBJ2-7; D gene uncertain. CDR3 size: 13 residues. The V end lost 0 bases, the J end lost 3 bases, and 7 bases lay between the germline ends. The germline V gene encodes CDR1 SGDLS and CDR2 YYNGEE. CDR3 DNA: TGTGCCAGCAGCGTAGACGACGTCTACGAGCAGTACTTC. It codes for CASSVDDVYEQYF.

The chain is built from TRBV10-3 and TRBJ1-2; D may be TRBD1 (6 bases). The CDR3 covers 14 residues. Germline V gives CDR1 ENHRY, CDR2 SYGVKD. Between the trimmed V and J ends, which lost 0 bases and 8 bases, there was a span of 13 bases. The CDR3, as DNA: TGTGCCATCAGTGAGTCAGCCAGGGGAATAGGCTACACCTTC. It codes for CAISESARGIGYTF.